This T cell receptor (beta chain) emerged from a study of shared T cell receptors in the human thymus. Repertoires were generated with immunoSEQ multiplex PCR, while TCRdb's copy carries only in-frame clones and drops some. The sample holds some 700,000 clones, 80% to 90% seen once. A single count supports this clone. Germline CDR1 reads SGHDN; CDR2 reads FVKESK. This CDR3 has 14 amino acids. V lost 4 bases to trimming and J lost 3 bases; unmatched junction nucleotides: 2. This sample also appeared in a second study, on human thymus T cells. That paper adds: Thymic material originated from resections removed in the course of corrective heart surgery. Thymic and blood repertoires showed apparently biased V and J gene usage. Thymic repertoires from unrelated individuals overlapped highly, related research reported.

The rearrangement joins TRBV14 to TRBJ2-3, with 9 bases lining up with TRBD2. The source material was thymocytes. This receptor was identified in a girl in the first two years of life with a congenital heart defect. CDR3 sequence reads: CASSPRGGTDTQYF. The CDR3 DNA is TGTGCCAGCAGCCCGCGGGGGGGGACAGATACGCAGTATTTT.